This T cell receptor (beta chain) came from a study of T-cell reconstitution after alpha-beta-depleted transplantation in children (dated by TCRdb to about 2016). About the investigation overall: Using TCR repertoire profiling, the study followed T-cell immune reconstitution in a quantitative way in children after TCRalphabeta/CD19-depleted allogeneic hematopoietic cell transplantation. Overall study outcomes, separate from this receptor: In some patients, the high TCRbeta diversity seen at day 60 was put down to recipient T cells and intrathymic progenitors that had survived conditioning. Apparently early alphabetaT-cell count recovery about two months after transplant reportedly relied on only several hundred rapidly expanded clones derived from non-depleted graft cells. Hyperexpanded clone frequencies declined over subsequent months; after one year, T-cell counts and TCRbeta diversity were mostly attributed to newly produced T cells.

The treatment or condition label corresponds to: allogeneic hematopoietic cell transplantation with graft depleted of TCRalphabeta T cells and CD19 B cells. The children who served as transplant recipients had been given grafts of TCRalphabeta/CD19-depleted allogeneic hematopoietic cells. As concerns this clonotype: Its antigen target is currently unknown. Base qualities are not provided; no much larger clone lies one nucleotide away.

Library generation was performed with PCR. Sequencing used an Illumina HiSeq 2500. TCR library preparation used molecular barcoding, with unique molecular identifiers applied to normalize quantification of the TCRbeta repertoire. Through fastp at Q25 and MiXCR, TCRdb rebuilt clones from the public reads, retaining in-frame beta chains. Merged by CDR3 protein, the rows form single entries marked with the most common genes and DNA. The sample has 81,000 or so distinct CDR3 sequences on record, around 15% of them singletons. The top ten hold less than 20% of the sample. V and J are truncated by 7 bases and 0 bases respectively, leaving an intervening sequence of 14 bases. In the germline V gene, CDR1 corresponds to SGHRS and CDR2 to YFSETQ. The CDR3 spans 15 residues, from the cysteine through the phenylalanine. Left in the record is the CDR3 DNA by itself, 45 bases read in frame from the first base.

Specimen: PBMCs, mostly from graft donor cells, collected 180 days after TCRalphabeta/CD19-depleted stem cell transplant. The sequence came from a male patient between 2 and 9 years old who had a stem cell transplant for acute lymphoblastic leukemia, so the T cells may come from the graft donor. The chain is assembled from TRBV5-1 and TRBJ1-5, with the D segment identity uncertain. CDR3 protein: CASAREDSSNQPQHF. The base sequence is TGCGCCAGCGCAAGGGAAGATTCTAGCAATCAGCCCCAGCATTTT.